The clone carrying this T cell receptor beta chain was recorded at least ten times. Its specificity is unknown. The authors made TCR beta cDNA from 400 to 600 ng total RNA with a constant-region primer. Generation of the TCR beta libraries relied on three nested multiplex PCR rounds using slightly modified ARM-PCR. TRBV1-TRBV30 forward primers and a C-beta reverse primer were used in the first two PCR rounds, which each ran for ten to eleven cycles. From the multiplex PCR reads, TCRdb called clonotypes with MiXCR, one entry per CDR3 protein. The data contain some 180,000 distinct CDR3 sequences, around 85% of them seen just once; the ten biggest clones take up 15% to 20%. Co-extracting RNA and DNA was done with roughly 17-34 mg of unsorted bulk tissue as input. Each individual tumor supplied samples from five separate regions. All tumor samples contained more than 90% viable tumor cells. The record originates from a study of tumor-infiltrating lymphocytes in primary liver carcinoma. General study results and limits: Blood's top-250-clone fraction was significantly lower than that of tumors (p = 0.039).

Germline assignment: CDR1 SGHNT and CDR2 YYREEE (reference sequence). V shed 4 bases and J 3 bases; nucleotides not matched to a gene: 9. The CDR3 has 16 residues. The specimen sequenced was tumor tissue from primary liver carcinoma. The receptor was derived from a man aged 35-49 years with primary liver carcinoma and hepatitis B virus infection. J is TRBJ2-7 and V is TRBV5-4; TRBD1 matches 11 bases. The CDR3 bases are TGTGCCAGCAGCCCGGCGTTCGGGACAGGGGGCTACGAGCAGTACTTC. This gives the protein CASSPAFGTGGYEQYF.